This T cell receptor beta chain derives from a study of long-term antiretroviral therapy in people with HIV. Survey-level resolution applied to immunoSEQ assay v3.0. Produced via immunoSEQ multiplex PCR; TCRdb's table is partial and in-frame only. The data show 30,000 to 40,000 clones, 83% seen once. The V and J ends lost 8 bases and 9 bases, in that order; junction bases with no gene match: 10. This CDR3 is built from 14 residues. Germline CDR1 reads LNHDA; CDR2 reads SQIVND (reference sequence). The starting material was unsorted PBMCs, obtained 0.4 years before starting antiretroviral therapy. This TCR was recovered from a man aged 18-30 years with HIV. The chain carries TRBV19 and TRBJ1-6; 7 bases match TRBD1. In nucleotides, the CDR3 is TGTGCCAGTCACTCCGGACAGGAGTTTTCACCCCTCCACTTT. It codes for CASHSGQEFSPLHF.